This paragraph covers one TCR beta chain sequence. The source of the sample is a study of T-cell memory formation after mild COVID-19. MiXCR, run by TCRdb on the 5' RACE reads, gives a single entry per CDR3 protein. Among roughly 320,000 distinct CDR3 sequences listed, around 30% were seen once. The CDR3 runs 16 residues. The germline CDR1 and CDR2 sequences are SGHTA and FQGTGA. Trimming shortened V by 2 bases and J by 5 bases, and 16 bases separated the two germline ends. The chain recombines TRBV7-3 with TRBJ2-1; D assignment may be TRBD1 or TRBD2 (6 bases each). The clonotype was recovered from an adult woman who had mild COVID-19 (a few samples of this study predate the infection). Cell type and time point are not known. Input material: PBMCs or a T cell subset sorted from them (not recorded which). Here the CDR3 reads CASSLYLGGPHNEQFF. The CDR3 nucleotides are TGTGCCAGCAGCTTATATCTTGGGGGGCCCCACAATGAGCAGTTCTTC.